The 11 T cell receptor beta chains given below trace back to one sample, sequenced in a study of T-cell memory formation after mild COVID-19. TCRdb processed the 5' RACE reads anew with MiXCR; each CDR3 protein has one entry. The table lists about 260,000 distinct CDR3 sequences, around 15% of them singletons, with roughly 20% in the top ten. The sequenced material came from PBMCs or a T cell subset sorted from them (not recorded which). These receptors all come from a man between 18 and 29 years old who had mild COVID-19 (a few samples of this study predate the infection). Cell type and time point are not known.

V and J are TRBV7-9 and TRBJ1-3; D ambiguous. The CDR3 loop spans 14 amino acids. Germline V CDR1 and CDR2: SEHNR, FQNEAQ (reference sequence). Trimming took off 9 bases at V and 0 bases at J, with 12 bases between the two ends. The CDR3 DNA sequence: TGTGCCAGAGTCGACGAAAGCTCTGGAAACACCATATATTTT. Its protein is CARVDESSGNTIYF.

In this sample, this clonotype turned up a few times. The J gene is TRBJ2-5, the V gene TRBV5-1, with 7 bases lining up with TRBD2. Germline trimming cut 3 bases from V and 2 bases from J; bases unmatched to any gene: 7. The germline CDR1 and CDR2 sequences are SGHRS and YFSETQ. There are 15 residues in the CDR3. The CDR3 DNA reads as TGCGCCAGCAGCTGGAACCCGGGACTACAAGAGACCCAGTACTTC. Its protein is CASSWNPGLQETQYF.

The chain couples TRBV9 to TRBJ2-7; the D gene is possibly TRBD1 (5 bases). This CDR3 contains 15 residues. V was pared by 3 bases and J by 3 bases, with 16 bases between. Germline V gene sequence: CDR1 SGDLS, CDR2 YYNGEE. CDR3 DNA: TGTGCCAGCAGCGCGTCGGCAGGGCAGGGCTACGAGCAGTACTTC. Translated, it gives CASSASAGQGYEQYF. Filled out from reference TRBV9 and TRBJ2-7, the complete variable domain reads DSGVTQTPKHLITATGQRVTLRCSPRSGDLSVYWYQQSLDQGLQFLIQYYNGEERAKGNILERFSAQQFPDLHSELNLSSLELGDSALYFCASSASAGQGYEQYFGPGTRLTVT.

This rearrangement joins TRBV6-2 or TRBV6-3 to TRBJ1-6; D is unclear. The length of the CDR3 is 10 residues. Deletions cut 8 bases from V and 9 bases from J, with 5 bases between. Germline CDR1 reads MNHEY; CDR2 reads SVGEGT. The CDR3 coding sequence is TGTGCCAGCGGTTTTTCACCCCTCCACTTT. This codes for CASGFSPLHF.

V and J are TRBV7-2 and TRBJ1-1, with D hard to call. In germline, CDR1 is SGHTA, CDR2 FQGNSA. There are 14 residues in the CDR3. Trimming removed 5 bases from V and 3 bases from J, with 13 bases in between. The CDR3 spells CASSPRAGDTEAFF. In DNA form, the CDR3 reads TGTGCCAGCAGCCCAAGGGCCGGGGACACTGAAGCTTTCTTT. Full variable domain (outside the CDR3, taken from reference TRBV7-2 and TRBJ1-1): GAGVSQSPSNKVTEKGKDVELRCDPISGHTALYWYRQSLGQGLEFLIYFQGNSAPDKSGLPSDRFSAERTGGSVSTLTIQRTQQEDSAVYLCASSPRAGDTEAFFGQGTRLTVV.

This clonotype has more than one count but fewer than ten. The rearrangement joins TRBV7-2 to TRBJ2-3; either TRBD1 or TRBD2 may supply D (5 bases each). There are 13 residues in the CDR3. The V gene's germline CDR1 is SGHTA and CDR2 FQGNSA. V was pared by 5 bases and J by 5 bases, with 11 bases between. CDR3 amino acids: CASSRVGVDTQYF. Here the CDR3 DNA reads TGTGCCAGCAGCCGGGTGGGGGTAGATACGCAGTATTTT.

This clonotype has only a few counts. DNA of the CDR3: TGTGCCAGCAGCTTACCCAATCCTAGCGGGAGACGAATATCTAGCACAGATACGCAGTATTTT. Translated: CASSLPNPSGRRISSTDTQYF. The V gene is TRBV7-2, the J gene TRBJ2-3; TRBD2 matches at 10 bases. The V gene's germline CDR1 is SGHTA and CDR2 FQGNSA. The CDR3 length is 21 residues. V trimming: 2 bases; J trimming: 0 bases; junction bases outside the gene matches: 17.

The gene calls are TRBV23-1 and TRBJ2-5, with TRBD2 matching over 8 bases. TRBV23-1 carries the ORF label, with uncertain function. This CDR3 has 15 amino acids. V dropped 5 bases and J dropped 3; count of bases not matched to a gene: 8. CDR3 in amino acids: CASSSSRGGKETQYF. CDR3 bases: TGCGCCAGCAGTTCTTCCCGGGGGGGTAAAGAGACCCAGTACTTC.

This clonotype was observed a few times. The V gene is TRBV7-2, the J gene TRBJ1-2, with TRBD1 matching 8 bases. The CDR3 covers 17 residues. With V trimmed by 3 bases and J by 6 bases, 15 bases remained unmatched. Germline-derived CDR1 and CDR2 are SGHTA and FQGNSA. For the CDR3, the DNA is TGTGCCAGCAGCTTCTGGGGTGGACAGGGCCGCGGGAATGGCTACACCTTC. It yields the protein CASSFWGGQGRGNGYTF.

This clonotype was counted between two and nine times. The CDR3 sequence: CASESGFYEQYF. The DNA of the CDR3 is TGTGCTAGTGAGAGCGGCTTCTACGAGCAGTACTTC. The genes are TRBV12-5 and TRBJ2-7; a possible D gene is TRBD2 (5 bases). Trimming stripped 7 bases from V and 3 bases from J, with 10 bases between. Germline V gene data show CDR1 as LGHNT and CDR2 as FRNRAP. CDR3 length equals 12 residues.

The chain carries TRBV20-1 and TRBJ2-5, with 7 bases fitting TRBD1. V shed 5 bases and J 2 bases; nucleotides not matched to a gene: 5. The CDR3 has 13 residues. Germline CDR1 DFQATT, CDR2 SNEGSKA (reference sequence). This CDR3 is CSAGGQSQETQYF. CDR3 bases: TGCAGTGCTGGGGGACAGTCACAAGAGACCCAGTACTTC.